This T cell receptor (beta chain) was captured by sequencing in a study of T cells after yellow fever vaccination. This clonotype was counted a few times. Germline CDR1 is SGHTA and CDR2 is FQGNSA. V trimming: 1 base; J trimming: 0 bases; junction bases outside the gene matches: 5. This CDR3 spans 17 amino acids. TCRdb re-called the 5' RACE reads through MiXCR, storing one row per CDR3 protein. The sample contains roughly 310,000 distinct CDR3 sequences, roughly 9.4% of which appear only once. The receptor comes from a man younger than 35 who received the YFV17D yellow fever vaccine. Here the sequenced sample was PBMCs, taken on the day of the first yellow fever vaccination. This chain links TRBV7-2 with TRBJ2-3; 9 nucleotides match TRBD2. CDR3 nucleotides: TGTGCCAGCAGCTTAGTGGGAGCGGGGGGTAGCACAGATACGCAGTATTTT. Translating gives CASSLVGAGGSTDTQYF.